This is a list of T cell receptor beta chains from one sample in a study of CXCR3-negative and CXCR3-positive naive CD8 T cells. For each CDR3 protein, TCRdb gives one entry from its re-call of the 5' RACE reads, without DNA. The listing contains about 6,900 distinct CDR3 sequences. Sequencing was done on a sample of naive CXCR3+ CD8+ T cells from blood. The source is a human donor in good health. Some clones in this sample may be carry-over from other donors' samples. Each CDR3 is given with its conserved first and last residue. Each record gives: J gene, V gene, clone size, CDR3 protein. Size is omitted from some rows. Given values are once, few, many or a class for expanded clones.

TRBJ2-7 TRBV7-8 medium-sized CASSSPGTAYEQYF
TRBJ2-5 TRBV12-3/TRBV12-4 - CASSPRLAGQETQYF
TRBJ2-2 TRBV9 - CASSSGGEGARNTGELFF
TRBJ2-3 TRBV21-1 medium-sized CASSVGRVTDTQYF
TRBJ2-5 TRBV6-6 medium-sized CASSYSRERGETQYF
TRBJ2-7 TRBV5-1 - CASSLAVGSSYEQYF
TRBJ2-3 TRBV20-1 - CSARAYLAEDTDTQYF
TRBJ1-1 TRBV21-1 medium-sized CASSKQPGRQNTEAFF
TRBJ2-1 TRBV10-2 - CASMNPGQGEHGNEQFF
TRBJ2-1 TRBV29-1 medium-sized CSAPSGLDYNEQFF
TRBJ2-4 TRBV5-4 - CASSWRGEKNIQYF
TRBJ1-1 TRBV5-6 - CASGQTNTEAFF
TRBJ1-1 TRBV12-3/TRBV12-4 - CASSPWGDTEAFF
TRBJ2-5 TRBV29-1 - CSVEDLVQETQYF
TRBJ2-1 TRBV4-3 - CASSPRTSGDFDNEQFF
TRBJ2-3 TRBV11-2 medium-sized CASSLGPERERTDTQYF
TRBJ2-7 TRBV5-1 medium-sized CASSAYGQVGYEQYF
TRBJ2-6 TRBV5-1 - CASSSTQGAYGANVLTF
TRBJ2-2 TRBV6-2/TRBV6-3 - CASSSARRLNTGELFF
TRBJ2-7 TRBV9 - CASSVGEGLLVEQYF
TRBJ2-1 TRBV12-3/TRBV12-4 - CASSPQVSSYNEQFF
TRBJ2-2 TRBV29-1 medium-sized CSVEALNTGELFF
TRBJ2-2 TRBV29-1 medium-sized CSVEMGSGTGELFF
TRBJ2-5 TRBV18 - CASSPPRDGQETQYF
TRBJ2-5 TRBV13 medium-sized CASSLLRQETQYF
TRBJ1-2 TRBV29-1 - CSVEGRTAPYGYTF
TRBJ2-4 TRBV23-1 - CASSHQVPGRGKNIQYF
TRBJ2-1 TRBV3-1 - CASSPAGGPDNEQFF
TRBJ2-5 TRBV7-9 medium-sized CASSLTSRETQYF
TRBJ2-5 TRBV9 - CASSFSGNIQETQYF
TRBJ1-1 TRBV10-3 - CAIIGTGMNTEALF
TRBJ2-1 TRBV2 - CARKTEINEQFF
TRBJ2-5 TRBV9 - CASSLNGAQETQYF
TRBJ2-7 TRBV2 - CASSEGTSVHGYEQYF
TRBJ2-5 TRBV29-1 medium-sized CSVEPGAGSGGWEETQYF
TRBJ2-1 TRBV13 - CASSLGGLAPYNEQFF
TRBJ2-7 TRBV20-1 - CSARRADEQYF
TRBJ2-7 TRBV9 medium-sized CASSPGGSNYEQYF
TRBJ2-1 TRBV9 - CASTVGRVGEQFF
TRBJ1-2 TRBV29-1 medium-sized CSVEEMTGYGYTF
TRBJ2-3 TRBV5-1 medium-sized CASSFGTDTQYF
TRBJ1-1 TRBV12-3/TRBV12-4 - CASSPSGWTEAFF
TRBJ2-7 TRBV10-3 - CAISESASGYNFYEQYF
TRBJ2-1 TRBV29-1 - CSVVAGFYNEQFF
TRBJ2-1 TRBV3-1 medium-sized CASSPDRPSSYNEQFF
TRBJ2-5 TRBV29-1 medium-sized CSVEETSGGPPKETQYF
TRBJ1-4 TRBV4-1 - CASSQEPQPSTNEKLFF
TRBJ2-3 TRBV9 - CASSVASSTDTQYF
TRBJ2-1 TRBV27 - CASGLAKYNEQFF
TRBJ2-7 TRBV19 - CASSIDVTGRIYEQYF
TRBJ1-2 TRBV29-1 - CSVARDHGYTF
TRBJ2-6 TRBV29-1 - CSVEGAAGANVLTF
TRBJ2-7 TRBV5-1 - CASSPGTGGLYEQYF
TRBJ2-2 TRBV6-2/TRBV6-3 medium-sized CASSLIGLAAATGELFF
TRBJ1-1 TRBV3-1 medium-sized CASRTDRGRNTEAFF
TRBJ2-5 TRBV18 - CASSPGIREQETQYF
TRBJ1-2 TRBV4-1 - CASSQDSGGVVYGYTF
TRBJ2-1 TRBV7-9 - CASSYREQETQFF
TRBJ2-3 TRBV5-1 medium-sized CASSLVMPPIAASTDTQYF
TRBJ2-1 TRBV21-1 - CASSKGPRESNNEQFF